This T cell receptor beta chain was captured in a study of blood T cell repertoires in COVID-19. Germline CDR1 reads MNHEY; CDR2 reads SVGEGT. Between the trimmed V and J ends, which lost 2 bases and 0 bases, there was a span of 11 bases. The CDR3 spans 15 residues. This clone was detected a few times. Libraries were prepared by immunoSEQ multiplex PCR; TCRdb keeps only in-frame clonotypes and omits some of them. The sample carries some 330,000 clones, around nine tenths recorded once. The V call is TRBV6-2 or TRBV6-3, the J call TRBJ2-7; D possibly corresponds to TRBD1 (6 bases). Sample: peripheral blood. The receptor's source is a woman in her 30s with COVID-19, enrolled during active disease. Here the CDR3 reads CASSYDQGSSYEQYF. The CDR3 region has the DNA TGTGCCAGCAGTTACGATCAGGGGTCCTCCTACGAGCAGTACTTC.